A selection of T cell receptor beta chains follows, all from one sample in a study of T cells in Graves' hyperthyroidism and ophthalmopathy. One entry per CDR3 protein results from TCRdb running MiXCR on the multiplex PCR reads. The repertoire holds a few hundred thousand distinct CDR3 sequences, with roughly 20% as singletons. Material for sequencing was blood. Every receptor here comes from a woman aged 40 to 50 with Graves' ophthalmopathy. CDR3s include the opening cysteine and the closing phenylalanine or tryptophan. A D gene is named only where the DNA matches it firmly. Some rows have no size entry. The others give once, few or many, or a class for an expanded clone.

abundance: -; d_gene: -; j_gene: TRBJ2-7; v_gene: TRBV10-2; CDR3aa: CASSEAGISYEQYF; CDR3nt: TGCGCCAGCAGTGAAGCAGGAATCTCCTACGAGCAGTACTTC
abundance: many; d_gene: -; j_gene: TRBJ1-1; v_gene: TRBV27; CDR3aa: CASSLLPRTGGKMNTEAFF; CDR3nt: TGTGCCAGCAGTTTGCTGCCAAGGACGGGGGGGAAGATGAACACTGAAGCTTTCTTT
abundance: many; d_gene: TRBD2; j_gene: TRBJ2-2; v_gene: TRBV12-3/TRBV12-4; CDR3aa: CASRRRGLAGFPGELFF; CDR3nt: TGTGCCAGCAGGCGACGGGGACTAGCGGGATTCCCCGGGGAGCTGTTTTTT
abundance: many; d_gene: TRBD2; j_gene: TRBJ2-7; v_gene: TRBV20-1; CDR3aa: CSANIAGTSGYEQYF; CDR3nt: TGCAGTGCTAATATCGCCGGGACTAGCGGGTACGAGCAGTACTTC
abundance: -; d_gene: -; j_gene: TRBJ2-5; v_gene: TRBV7-9; CDR3aa: CASSLRLDQETQYF; CDR3nt: TGTGCCAGCAGCTTAAGGCTAGATCAAGAGACCCAGTACTTC
abundance: many; d_gene: TRBD2; j_gene: TRBJ2-7; v_gene: TRBV7-9; CDR3aa: CASSPRERDSYEQYF; CDR3nt: TGTGCCAGCAGCCCCCGTGAGCGGGACTCCTACGAGCAGTACTTC
abundance: -; d_gene: TRBD1; j_gene: TRBJ2-5; v_gene: TRBV28; CDR3aa: CASSGQGANQETQYF; CDR3nt: TGTGCCAGCAGTGGACAGGGGGCCAACCAAGAGACCCAGTACTTC
abundance: many; d_gene: -; j_gene: TRBJ1-2; v_gene: TRBV6-2/TRBV6-3; CDR3aa: CASTSADRYGYTF; CDR3nt: TGTGCCAGCACGTCGGCAGATCGCTATGGCTACACCTTC
abundance: many; d_gene: -; j_gene: TRBJ2-6; v_gene: TRBV6-2/TRBV6-3; CDR3aa: CASSYAFRVVGGANVLTF; CDR3nt: TGTGCCAGCAGTTACGCCTTTCGGGTAGTAGGAGGGGCCAACGTCCTGACTTTC
abundance: -; d_gene: TRBD2; j_gene: TRBJ2-7; v_gene: TRBV6-2/TRBV6-3; CDR3aa: CASLAGDSDEQYF; CDR3nt: TGTGCCAGTCTAGCGGGAGATTCGGACGAGCAGTACTTC
abundance: many; d_gene: -; j_gene: TRBJ2-7; v_gene: TRBV2; CDR3aa: CASSVGQTYEQYF; CDR3nt: TGTGCCAGCAGTGTTGGACAGACATACGAGCAGTACTTC
abundance: many; d_gene: -; j_gene: TRBJ2-5; v_gene: TRBV19; CDR3aa: CASSGTYQETQYF; CDR3nt: TGTGCCAGTAGTGGGACTTACCAAGAGACCCAGTACTTC
abundance: few; d_gene: TRBD2; j_gene: TRBJ2-2; v_gene: TRBV10-1; CDR3aa: CASSERRLAGGGELFF; CDR3nt: TGCGCCAGCAGTGAGAGGCGACTAGCAGGCGGCGGGGAGCTGTTTTTT
abundance: many; d_gene: -; j_gene: TRBJ2-2; v_gene: TRBV6-1; CDR3aa: CASSEFRAAGELFF; CDR3nt: TGTGCCAGCAGTGAATTCAGGGCGGCCGGGGAGCTGTTTTTT
abundance: many; d_gene: TRBD1; j_gene: TRBJ2-7; v_gene: TRBV6-5; CDR3aa: CASTTGTGGMYF; CDR3nt: TGTGCCAGCACCACCGGGACAGGGGGCATGTACTTC
abundance: many; d_gene: -; j_gene: TRBJ1-1; v_gene: TRBV28; CDR3aa: CASRLFTMNTEAFF; CDR3nt: TGTGCCAGCAGACTGTTCACGATGAACACTGAAGCTTTCTTT
abundance: many; d_gene: -; j_gene: TRBJ2-4; v_gene: TRBV12-3/TRBV12-4; CDR3aa: CASRKTGAQNIQYF; CDR3nt: TGTGCCAGCAGAAAGACAGGAGCGCAAAACATTCAGTACTTC
abundance: many; d_gene: TRBD1; j_gene: TRBJ2-5; v_gene: TRBV30; CDR3aa: CAWSVGQGGQETQYF; CDR3nt: TGTGCCTGGAGTGTAGGACAGGGCGGACAAGAGACCCAGTACTTC
abundance: many; d_gene: -; j_gene: TRBJ1-5; v_gene: TRBV12-3/TRBV12-4; CDR3aa: CASSLRQISNQPQHF; CDR3nt: TGTGCCAGCAGTTTGCGGCAGATTAGCAATCAGCCCCAGCATTTT
abundance: many; d_gene: -; j_gene: TRBJ1-2; v_gene: TRBV28; CDR3aa: CASSLLGTLANYGYTF; CDR3nt: TGTGCCAGCAGTTTATTAGGGACACTAGCTAACTATGGCTACACCTTC
abundance: many; d_gene: TRBD2; j_gene: TRBJ2-5; v_gene: TRBV27; CDR3aa: CASSPVGLAGGQETQYF; CDR3nt: TGTGCCAGCAGTCCCGTTGGACTAGCGGGAGGCCAAGAGACCCAGTACTTC
abundance: few; d_gene: TRBD2; j_gene: TRBJ2-1; v_gene: TRBV28; CDR3aa: CASSLIRGGYNEQFF; CDR3nt: TGTGCCAGCAGTTTGATTCGGGGGGGCTACAATGAGCAGTTCTTC
abundance: many; d_gene: -; j_gene: TRBJ1-6; v_gene: TRBV9; CDR3aa: CASSVGRDYNSPLHF; CDR3nt: TGTGCCAGCAGCGTAGGGAGGGACTATAATTCACCCCTCCACTTT
abundance: -; d_gene: -; j_gene: TRBJ1-5; v_gene: TRBV12-5; CDR3aa: CASGLTGPNQPQHF; CDR3nt: TGTGCTAGTGGTCTCACAGGCCCGAATCAGCCCCAGCATTTT
abundance: many; d_gene: TRBD1; j_gene: TRBJ1-1; v_gene: TRBV19; CDR3aa: CASTMDRGTTEAFF; CDR3nt: TGTGCCAGTACCATGGACAGGGGGACTACTGAAGCTTTCTTT
abundance: many; d_gene: TRBD2; j_gene: TRBJ2-2; v_gene: TRBV11-2; CDR3aa: CASSKIGLAGGPTGELFF; CDR3nt: TGTGCCAGCAGCAAAATCGGACTAGCGGGAGGGCCTACCGGGGAGCTGTTTTTT
abundance: many; d_gene: -; j_gene: TRBJ1-1; v_gene: TRBV20-1; CDR3aa: CSARVYGNTEAFF; CDR3nt: TGCAGTGCTAGAGTGTATGGGAACACTGAAGCTTTCTTT
abundance: many; d_gene: -; j_gene: TRBJ2-4; v_gene: TRBV27; CDR3aa: CASSQVLAKNIQYF; CDR3nt: TGTGCCAGCAGTCAAGTCCTAGCCAAAAACATTCAGTACTTC
abundance: many; d_gene: -; j_gene: TRBJ1-5; v_gene: TRBV12-3/TRBV12-4; CDR3aa: CASSLGGVNSNQPQHF; CDR3nt: TGTGCCAGCAGTTTAGGGGGGGTTAATAGCAATCAGCCCCAGCATTTT
abundance: -; d_gene: TRBD1; j_gene: TRBJ1-3; v_gene: TRBV18; CDR3aa: CASRWDRGFSGNTIYF; CDR3nt: TGTGCCAGCCGATGGGACAGGGGATTTTCTGGAAACACCATATATTTT
abundance: many; d_gene: -; j_gene: TRBJ2-5; v_gene: TRBV6-5; CDR3aa: CASSRRLRGRQETQYF; CDR3nt: TGTGCCAGCAGTCGCCGGCTTAGGGGACGGCAAGAGACCCAGTACTTC
abundance: many; d_gene: TRBD1; j_gene: TRBJ2-7; v_gene: TRBV7-9; CDR3aa: CAGSWDRGYEQYF; CDR3nt: TGTGCCGGCAGCTGGGACAGGGGCTACGAGCAGTACTTC
abundance: many; d_gene: TRBD1; j_gene: TRBJ1-5; v_gene: TRBV29-1; CDR3aa: CSVRETGGGQPQHF; CDR3nt: TGCAGCGTTAGGGAAACAGGGGGCGGGCAGCCCCAGCATTTT
abundance: -; d_gene: -; j_gene: TRBJ1-6; v_gene: TRBV6-1; CDR3aa: CASSPSGPPNSPLHF; CDR3nt: TGTGCCAGCAGCCCCTCTGGCCCACCTAATTCACCCCTCCACTTT
abundance: many; d_gene: -; j_gene: TRBJ2-7; v_gene: TRBV11-2; CDR3aa: CASSSRLSAYEQYF; CDR3nt: TGTGCCAGCAGCTCAAGACTTTCAGCCTACGAGCAGTACTTC
abundance: many; d_gene: TRBD1; j_gene: TRBJ1-2; v_gene: TRBV27; CDR3aa: CASRPKYRGIYGYTF; CDR3nt: TGTGCCAGCAGACCGAAGTACAGGGGGATCTATGGCTACACCTTC
abundance: many; d_gene: -; j_gene: TRBJ2-7; v_gene: TRBV10-3; CDR3aa: CAISGTGSYEQYF; CDR3nt: TGTGCCATCAGTGGAACAGGGAGTTACGAGCAGTACTTC
abundance: once; d_gene: -; j_gene: TRBJ2-5; v_gene: TRBV28; CDR3aa: CASTLAWGETQYF; CDR3nt: TGTGCCAGCACTCTTGCGTGGGGAGAGACCCAGTACTTC
abundance: once; d_gene: TRBD2; j_gene: TRBJ2-7; v_gene: TRBV5-1; CDR3aa: CASSMTSGSPEQYF; CDR3nt: TGCGCCAGCAGCATGACTAGCGGGAGCCCCGAGCAGTACTTC
abundance: many; d_gene: TRBD2; j_gene: TRBJ2-2; v_gene: TRBV25-1; CDR3aa: CASSERGTSGTTGELFF; CDR3nt: TGTGCCAGCAGTGAAAGAGGGACTAGCGGGACCACCGGGGAGCTGTTTTTT